The T cell receptor (beta chain) described here comes from a study of T cell responses to AZD1222 COVID-19 vaccine. The CDR3 is 13 residues long. The germline V gene encodes CDR1 LGHNA and CDR2 YNFKEQ. Trimming pared 4 bases from V and 3 bases from J, leaving 9 bases between. Whole-study findings and limits: Baseline testing showed seropositivity in only a handful of AZD1222 recipients. No repertoire was sampled before or during the peak T cell response, only after it. After two AZD1222 doses, spike-specific TCR breadth and depth rose versus day 0. Possibly, clonal diversity was underestimated; donors were largely white British and included more females.

Method: immunoSEQ multiplex PCR; TCRdb's copy keeps in-frame clones and lacks some. In the table there are under 130,000 clones, about 81% of which are singletons. Notes on this clone: Antigen unknown.

This chain links TRBV4-2 with TRBJ1-1; the D is unclear. This specimen was peripheral blood, taken on day 0 of AZD1222 vaccination. This TCR derives from an adult in good health. CDR3 loop: CASSPDSYTEAFF. CDR3 DNA: TGTGCCAGCAGCCCGGACTCCTACACTGAAGCTTTCTTT.